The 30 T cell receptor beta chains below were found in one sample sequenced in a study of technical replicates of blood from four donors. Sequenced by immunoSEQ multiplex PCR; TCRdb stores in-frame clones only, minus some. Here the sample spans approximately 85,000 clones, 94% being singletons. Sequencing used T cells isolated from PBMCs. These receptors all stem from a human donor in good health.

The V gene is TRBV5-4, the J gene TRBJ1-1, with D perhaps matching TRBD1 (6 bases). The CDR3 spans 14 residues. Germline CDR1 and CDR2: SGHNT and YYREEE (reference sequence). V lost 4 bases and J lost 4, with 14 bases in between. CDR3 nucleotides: TGTGCCAGCAGCCAGGCAAGAGGGGGCACTGAAGCTTTCTTT. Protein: CASSQARGGTEAFF.

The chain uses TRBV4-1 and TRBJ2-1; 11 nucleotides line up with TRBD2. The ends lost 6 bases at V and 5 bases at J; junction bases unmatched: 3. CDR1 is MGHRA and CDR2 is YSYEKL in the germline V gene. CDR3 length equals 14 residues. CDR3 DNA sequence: TGCGCCAGCAGATTACTAGCGGGGGACAATGAGCAGTTCTTC. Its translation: CASRLLAGDNEQFF.

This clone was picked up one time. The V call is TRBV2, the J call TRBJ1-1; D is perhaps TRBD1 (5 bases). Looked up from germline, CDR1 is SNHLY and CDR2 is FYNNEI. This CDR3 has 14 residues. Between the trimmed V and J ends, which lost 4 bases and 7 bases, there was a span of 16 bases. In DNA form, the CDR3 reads TGTGCCAGCAGTGCGGGCCGCGACAGTCTTGAAGCTTTCTTT. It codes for CASSAGRDSLEAFF.

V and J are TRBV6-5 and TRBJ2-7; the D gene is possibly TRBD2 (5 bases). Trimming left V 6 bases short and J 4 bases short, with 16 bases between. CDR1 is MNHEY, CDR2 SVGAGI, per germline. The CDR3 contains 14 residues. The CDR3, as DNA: TGTGCCAGCAGGCATACTAGAGGCGTTTACGAGCAGTACTTC. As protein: CASRHTRGVYEQYF.

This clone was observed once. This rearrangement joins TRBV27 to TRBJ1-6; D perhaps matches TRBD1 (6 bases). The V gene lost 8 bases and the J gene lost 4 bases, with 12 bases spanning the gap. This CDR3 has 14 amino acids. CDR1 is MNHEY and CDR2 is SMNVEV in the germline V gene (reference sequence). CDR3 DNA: TGTGCCAGCGGATTGACAGGTTATAATTCACCCCTCCACTTT. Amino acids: CASGLTGYNSPLHF.

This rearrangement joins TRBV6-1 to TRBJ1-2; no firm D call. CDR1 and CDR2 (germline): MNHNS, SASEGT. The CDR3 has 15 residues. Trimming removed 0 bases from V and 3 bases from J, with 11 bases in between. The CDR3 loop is CASSEAIRTHYGYTF. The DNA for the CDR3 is TGTGCCAGCAGTGAAGCGATCAGAACCCACTATGGCTACACCTTC.

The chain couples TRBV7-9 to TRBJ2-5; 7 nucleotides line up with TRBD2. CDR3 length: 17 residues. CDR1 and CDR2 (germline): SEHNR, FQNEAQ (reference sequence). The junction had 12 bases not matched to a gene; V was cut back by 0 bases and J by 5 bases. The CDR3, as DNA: TGTGCCAGCAGCTTAGCAGCAAGAACCGGACTAGTTGAGACCCAGTACTTC. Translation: CASSLAARTGLVETQYF.

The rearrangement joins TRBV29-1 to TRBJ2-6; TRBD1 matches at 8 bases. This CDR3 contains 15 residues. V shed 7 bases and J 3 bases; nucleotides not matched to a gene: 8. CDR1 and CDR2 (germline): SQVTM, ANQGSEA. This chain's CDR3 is CSALTGAGGANVLTF. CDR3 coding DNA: TGCAGCGCCCTGACAGGGGCTGGTGGGGCCAACGTCCTGACTTTC.

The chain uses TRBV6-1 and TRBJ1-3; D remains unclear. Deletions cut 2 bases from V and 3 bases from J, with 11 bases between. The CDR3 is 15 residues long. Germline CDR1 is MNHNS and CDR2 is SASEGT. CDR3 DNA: TGTGCCAGCAGTGAATACCTTGGGCTTGGAAACACCATATATTTT. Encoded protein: CASSEYLGLGNTIYF.

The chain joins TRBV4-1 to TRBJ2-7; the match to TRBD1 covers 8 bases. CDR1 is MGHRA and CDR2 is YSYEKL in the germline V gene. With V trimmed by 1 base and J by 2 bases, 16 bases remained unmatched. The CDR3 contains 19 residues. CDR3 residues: CASSQVLSRLQGGPYEQYF. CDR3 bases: TGCGCCAGCAGCCAAGTCCTTTCCCGATTACAGGGGGGACCCTACGAGCAGTACTTC.

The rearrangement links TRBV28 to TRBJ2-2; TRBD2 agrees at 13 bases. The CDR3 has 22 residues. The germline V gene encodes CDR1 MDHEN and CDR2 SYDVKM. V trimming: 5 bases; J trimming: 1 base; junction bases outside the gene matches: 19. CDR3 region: CASSLPPGTSGDINENTGELFF. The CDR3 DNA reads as TGTGCCAGCAGTCTCCCACCCGGGACTAGCGGGGACATCAACGAGAACACCGGGGAGCTGTTTTTT.

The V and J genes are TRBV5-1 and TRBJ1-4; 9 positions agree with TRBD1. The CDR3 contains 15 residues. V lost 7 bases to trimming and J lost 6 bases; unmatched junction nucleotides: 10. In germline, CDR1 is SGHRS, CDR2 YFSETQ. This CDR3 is CASGKWTGEDEKLFF. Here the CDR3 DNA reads TGCGCCAGCGGAAAGTGGACAGGGGAGGATGAAAAACTGTTTTTT.

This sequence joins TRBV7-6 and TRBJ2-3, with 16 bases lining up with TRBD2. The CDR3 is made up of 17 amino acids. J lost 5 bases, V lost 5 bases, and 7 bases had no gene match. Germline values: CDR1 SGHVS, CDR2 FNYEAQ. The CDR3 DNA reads TGTGCCAGCAGCATAGAGGGGACTAGCGGGGGGGAAGATACGCAGTATTTT. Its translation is CASSIEGTSGGEDTQYF.

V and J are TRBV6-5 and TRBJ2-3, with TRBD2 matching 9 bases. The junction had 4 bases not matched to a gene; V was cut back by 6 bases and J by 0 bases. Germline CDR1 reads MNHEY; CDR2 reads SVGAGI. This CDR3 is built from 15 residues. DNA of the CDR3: TGTGCCAGCAGAAGGGGACTAGCTAGCACAGATACGCAGTATTTT. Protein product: CASRRGLASTDTQYF.

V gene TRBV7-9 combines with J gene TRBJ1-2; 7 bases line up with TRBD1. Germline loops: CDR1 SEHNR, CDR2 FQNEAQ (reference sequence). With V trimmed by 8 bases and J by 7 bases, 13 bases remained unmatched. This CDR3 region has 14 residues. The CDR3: CASDNGTEFGGYTF. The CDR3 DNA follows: TGTGCCAGCGACAACGGGACAGAATTTGGTGGCTACACCTTC.

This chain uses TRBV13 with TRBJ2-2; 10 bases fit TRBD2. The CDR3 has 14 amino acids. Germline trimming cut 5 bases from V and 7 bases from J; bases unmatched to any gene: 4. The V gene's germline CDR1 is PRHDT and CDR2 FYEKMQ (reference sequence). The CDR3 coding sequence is TGTGCCAGCAGCCTACGACTAGCGGGCGGGGAGCTGTTTTTT. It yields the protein CASSLRLAGGELFF.

Here the CDR3 DNA reads TGTGCCAGCAGCTTGGCGGGTGCCTGGGGCTACACCTTC. Translated: CASSLAGAWGYTF. This chain uses TRBV5-4 with TRBJ1-2; the D is unclear. CDR3 length equals 13 residues. Germline V gene data show CDR1 as SGHNT and CDR2 as YYREEE (reference sequence). Trimming took off 0 bases at V and 8 bases at J, with 11 bases between the two ends.

Written as DNA, the CDR3 is TGTGCCAGCACCGCGAACGGGGTTACCAACGTCCTGACTTTC. Protein product: CASTANGVTNVLTF. V and J are TRBV6-5 and TRBJ2-6; tentative D call: TRBD2 (5 bases). The germline gives CDR1 MNHEY, CDR2 SVGAGI. The ends were cut back, 7 bases at V and 8 bases at J, with 15 bases in the middle. This CDR3 has 14 amino acids.

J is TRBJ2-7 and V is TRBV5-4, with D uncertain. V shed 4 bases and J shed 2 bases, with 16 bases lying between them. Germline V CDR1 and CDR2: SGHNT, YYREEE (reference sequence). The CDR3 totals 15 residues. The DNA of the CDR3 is TGTGCCAGCAGCCCGGGTCTTCTTGATGCCTACGAGCAGTACTTC. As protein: CASSPGLLDAYEQYF. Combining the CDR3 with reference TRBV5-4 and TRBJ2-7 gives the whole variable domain ETGVTQSPTHLIKTRGQQVTLRCSSQSGHNTVSWYQQALGQGPQFIFQYYREEENGRGNFPPRFSGLQFPNYSSELNVNALELDDSALYLCASSPGLLDAYEQYFGPGTRLTVT.

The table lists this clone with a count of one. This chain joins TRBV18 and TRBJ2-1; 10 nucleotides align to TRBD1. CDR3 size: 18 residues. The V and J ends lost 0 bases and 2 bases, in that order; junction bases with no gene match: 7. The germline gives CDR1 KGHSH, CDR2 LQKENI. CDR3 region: CASSPPDSGTGAYNEQFF. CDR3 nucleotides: TGTGCCAGCTCACCACCGGACTCCGGGACAGGGGCCTACAATGAGCAGTTCTTC.

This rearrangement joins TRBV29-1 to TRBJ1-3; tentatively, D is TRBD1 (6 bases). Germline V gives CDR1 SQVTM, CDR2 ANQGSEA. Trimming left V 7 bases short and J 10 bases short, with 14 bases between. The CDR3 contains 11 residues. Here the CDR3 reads CSGSTGRTIYF. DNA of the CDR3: TGCAGCGGATCGACAGGTCGTACCATATATTTT.

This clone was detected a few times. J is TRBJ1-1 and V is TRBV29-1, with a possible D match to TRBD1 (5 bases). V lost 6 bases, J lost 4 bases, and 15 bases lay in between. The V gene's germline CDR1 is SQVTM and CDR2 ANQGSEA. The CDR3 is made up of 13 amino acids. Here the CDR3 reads CSVLRVEGTEAFF. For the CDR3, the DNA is TGCAGCGTGCTCAGGGTCGAAGGCACTGAAGCTTTCTTT.

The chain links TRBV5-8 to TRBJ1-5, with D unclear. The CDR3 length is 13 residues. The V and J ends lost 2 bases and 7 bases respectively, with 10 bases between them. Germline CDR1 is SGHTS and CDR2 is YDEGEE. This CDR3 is CASSLNLGQPQHF. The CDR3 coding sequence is TGTGCCAGCAGCTTAAATTTGGGCCAGCCCCAGCATTTT.

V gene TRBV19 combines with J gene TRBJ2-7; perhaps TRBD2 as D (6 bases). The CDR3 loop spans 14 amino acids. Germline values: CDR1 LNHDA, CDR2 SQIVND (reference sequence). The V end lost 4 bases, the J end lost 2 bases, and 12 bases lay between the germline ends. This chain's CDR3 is CASSNVGGTYEQYF. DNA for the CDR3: TGTGCCAGTAGTAACGTGGGGGGTACCTACGAGCAGTACTTC.

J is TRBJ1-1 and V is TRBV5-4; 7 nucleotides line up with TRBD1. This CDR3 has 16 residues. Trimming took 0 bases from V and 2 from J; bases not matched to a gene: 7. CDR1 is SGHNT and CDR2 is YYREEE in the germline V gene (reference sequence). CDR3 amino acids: CASSLGTGPRNTEAFF. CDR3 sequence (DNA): TGTGCCAGCAGCTTGGGGACAGGTCCACGAAACACTGAAGCTTTCTTT.

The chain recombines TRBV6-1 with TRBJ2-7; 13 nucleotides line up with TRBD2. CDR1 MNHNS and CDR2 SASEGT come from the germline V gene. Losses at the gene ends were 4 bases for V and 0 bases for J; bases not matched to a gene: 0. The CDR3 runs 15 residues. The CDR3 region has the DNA TGTGCCAGCAGTGGGACTAGCGGGAGCTCCTACGAGCAGTACTTC. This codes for CASSGTSGSSYEQYF.

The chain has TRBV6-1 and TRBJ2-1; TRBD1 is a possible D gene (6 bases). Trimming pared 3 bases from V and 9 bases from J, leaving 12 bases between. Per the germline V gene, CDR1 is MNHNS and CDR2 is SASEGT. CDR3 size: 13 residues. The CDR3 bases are TGTGCCAGCAGTGAGGAAACAGGGTCTGAGCAGTTCTTC. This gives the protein CASSEETGSEQFF.

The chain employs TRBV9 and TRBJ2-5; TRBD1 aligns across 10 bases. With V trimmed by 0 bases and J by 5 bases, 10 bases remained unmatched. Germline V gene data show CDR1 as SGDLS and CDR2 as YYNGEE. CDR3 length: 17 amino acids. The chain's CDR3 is CASSVVGTGVLWETQYF. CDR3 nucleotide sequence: TGTGCCAGCAGCGTAGTTGGGACAGGGGTACTATGGGAGACCCAGTACTTC.

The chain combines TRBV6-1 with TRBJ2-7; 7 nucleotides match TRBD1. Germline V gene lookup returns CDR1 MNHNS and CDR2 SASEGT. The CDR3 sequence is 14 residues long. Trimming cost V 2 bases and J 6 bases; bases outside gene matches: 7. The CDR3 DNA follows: TGTGCCAGCAGTGAACGGGACAGATACTCCGAGCAGTACTTC. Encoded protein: CASSERDRYSEQYF.

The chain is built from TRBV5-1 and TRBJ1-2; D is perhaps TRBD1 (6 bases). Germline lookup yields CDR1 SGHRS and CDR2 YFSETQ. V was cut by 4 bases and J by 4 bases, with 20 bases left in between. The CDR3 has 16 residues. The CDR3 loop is CASSPWRLDRSYGYTF. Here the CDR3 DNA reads TGCGCCAGCAGCCCTTGGAGACTGGACAGAAGCTATGGCTACACCTTC.